Each of the 26 T cell receptor beta chains below was sequenced from the same sample in a study of early T cells in non-severe SARS-CoV-2 infection. TCRdb ran MiXCR on the 5' RACE reads and lists one entry per CDR3 protein. The table lists some 30,000 distinct CDR3 sequences, roughly 6.6% of them singletons. The sequenced sample was whole blood. These receptors were taken from an adult who was a healthcare worker with PCR-confirmed SARS-CoV-2 infection or an uninfected control (not recorded which).

This clonotype was found many times. The chain recombines TRBV27 with TRBJ1-2; D not resolved. The CDR3 is 13 amino acids. With 3 bases removed from V and 4 bases from J, the gap between germline ends came to 9 bases. CDR1 and CDR2 from the germline V gene are MNHEY and SMNVEV (reference sequence). The CDR3 spells CASSLSASYGYTF. DNA of the CDR3: TGTGCCAGCAGTTTGTCGGCCTCCTATGGCTACACCTTC.

The V and J genes are TRBV7-9 and TRBJ1-2, with a possible D match to TRBD1 (6 bases). V was pared by 5 bases and J by 6 bases, with 25 bases between. The CDR3 sequence is 17 residues long. CDR1 and CDR2 (germline): SEHNR, FQNEAQ (reference sequence). The CDR3 loop is CASSPLGWGTWNDGYTF. CDR3 nucleotide sequence: TGTGCCAGCAGCCCCCTCGGCTGGGGGACATGGAACGATGGCTACACCTTC.

This clonotype was recorded a few times. The rearrangement uses TRBV19 and TRBJ2-2; no clear D gene. V was cut by 3 bases and J by 0 bases, with 11 bases left in between. The CDR3 extends over 16 amino acids. Germline V gene lookup returns CDR1 LNHDA and CDR2 SQIVND (reference sequence). This CDR3 is CASSMETDPNTGELFF. CDR3 DNA: TGTGCCAGTAGTATGGAAACAGACCCGAACACCGGGGAGCTGTTTTTT.

This clonotype was counted only a few times. The V and J genes are TRBV7-6 and TRBJ2-1; TRBD1 agrees at 7 bases. CDR3 length: 14 amino acids. V lost 5 bases, J lost 0 bases, and 1 base stayed unmatched. CDR1 is SGHVS, CDR2 FNYEAQ, per germline. The CDR3 region has the DNA TGTGCCAGCAGCGGGGACAGCTCCTACAATGAGCAGTTCTTC. Its protein product is CASSGDSSYNEQFF.

There are many counts of this clonotype. The gene calls are TRBV20-1 and TRBJ1-1, with D perhaps TRBD1 (5 bases). Deletions cut 4 bases from V and 5 bases from J, with 20 bases between. There are 15 residues in the CDR3. Germline V gene lookup returns CDR1 DFQATT and CDR2 SNEGSKA (reference sequence). CDR3 DNA sequence: TGCAGTGCTATCCAAGACAGCCTTGGTCGAACTGAAGCTTTCTTT. It yields the protein CSAIQDSLGRTEAFF.

This clonotype was seen only a few times. J is TRBJ1-3 and V is TRBV7-2, with D hard to call. In germline, CDR1 is SGHTA, CDR2 FQGNSA. The CDR3 runs 16 residues. V was trimmed by 1 base and J by 0 bases, leaving 10 bases between them. The CDR3 DNA follows: TGTGCCAGCAGCTTAGAAGCAACCTCCTCTGGAAACACCATATATTTT. It specifies CASSLEATSSGNTIYF. Variable domain in full (rest from reference TRBV7-2 and TRBJ1-3): GAGVSQSPSNKVTEKGKDVELRCDPISGHTALYWYRQSLGQGLEFLIYFQGNSAPDKSGLPSDRFSAERTGGSVSTLTIQRTQQEDSAVYLCASSLEATSSGNTIYFGEGSWLTVV.

This clonotype was counted ten times or more. This chain uses TRBV3-1 with TRBJ2-5; D might be TRBD1 (6 bases). Trimming cost V 9 bases and J 0 bases, with 23 bases left between them. The CDR3 is 17 residues long. Germline V lookup: CDR1 LGHDT, CDR2 YNNKEL (reference sequence). CDR3 region: CASTYLTGTTYQETQYF. The CDR3 nucleotides read TGTGCCAGTACGTACTTAACCGGGACAACGTACCAAGAGACCCAGTACTTC.

This clonotype has a count of ten or more. CDR3 sequence (DNA): TGTGCCAGCACTAGCGCTGGGACAGATACGCAGTATTTT. The encoded protein is CASTSAGTDTQYF. The V gene is TRBV2, the J gene TRBJ2-3, with D tentatively TRBD2 (6 bases). Germline values: CDR1 SNHLY, CDR2 FYNNEI. V was clipped by 7 bases and J by 3 bases, with 11 bases between them. This CDR3 has 13 residues.

The V call is TRBV10-2, the J call TRBJ2-7, with 9 bases matching TRBD1. The CDR3 runs 13 residues. Unmatched junction bases numbered 7, after V lost 9 bases and J lost 4 bases. Germline-derived CDR1 and CDR2 are WSHSY and SAAADI. CDR3 DNA: TGCGCCAGTCTTAGACAGGGGGGGTACGAGCAGTACTTC. Its translation: CASLRQGGYEQYF.

The sample holds many counts of this clonotype. V gene TRBV11-3 combines with J gene TRBJ2-7; TRBD2 matches 7 bases. The CDR3 contains 14 residues. The germline V gene has CDR1 SGHNT and CDR2 YENEEA. The trim removed 1 base at V and 5 bases at J, leaving 5 bases unmatched. CDR3 amino acids: CASSLVVAGDEQYF. CDR3 DNA sequence: TGTGCCAGCAGCTTAGTGGTAGCGGGCGACGAGCAGTACTTC.

This clonotype was detected ten times or more. CDR3: CSVEVQVNQPQHF. The DNA of the CDR3 is TGCAGCGTTGAAGTCCAGGTGAATCAGCCCCAGCATTTT. The chain carries TRBV29-1 and TRBJ1-5; D is undetermined. The V gene's germline CDR1 is SQVTM and CDR2 ANQGSEA. The CDR3 sequence is 13 residues long. The ends were cut back, 1 base at V and 4 bases at J, with 8 bases in the middle.

This clonotype was detected ten times or more. The chain links TRBV3-1 to TRBJ2-7; D perhaps matches TRBD2 (6 bases). There are 15 residues in the CDR3. Germline V gives CDR1 LGHDT, CDR2 YNNKEL (reference sequence). Trimming left V 3 bases short and J 2 bases short, with 14 bases between. CDR3 residues: CASSQGVGEAYEQYF. CDR3 nucleotide sequence: TGTGCCAGCAGCCAGGGAGTAGGGGAGGCCTACGAGCAGTACTTC.

The sample holds many counts of this clonotype. As DNA, the CDR3 is TGTGCCAGCAGTTTATTGACAGGGGCGGTTGAAGCTTTCTTT. Translating it yields CASSLLTGAVEAFF. The chain joins TRBV28 to TRBJ1-1, with 8 nucleotides matching TRBD1. The germline CDR1 and CDR2 sequences are MDHEN and SYDVKM. J gave up 7 bases and V 1 base, and 5 bases lay outside the gene matches. This CDR3 contains 14 residues.

This clonotype has a handful of counts. This sequence joins TRBV6-2 or TRBV6-3 and TRBJ1-1, with D maybe TRBD1 (6 bases). The V gene lost 2 bases and the J gene lost 10 bases, with 14 bases spanning the gap. CDR1 is MNHEY, CDR2 SVGEGT, per germline. The CDR3 extends over 13 amino acids. CDR3 coding DNA: TGTGCCAGCAGTTACGAGATGGCCAGGGGAGCTTTCTTT. This encodes CASSYEMARGAFF.

This clonotype has ten or more counts. The V gene is TRBV18, the J gene TRBJ2-1; D perhaps matches TRBD1 (6 bases). The ends were cut back, 6 bases at V and 0 bases at J, with 18 bases in the middle. Per germline, CDR1 KGHSH and CDR2 LQKENI. The CDR3 covers 17 residues. The CDR3 coding sequence is TGTGCCAGCTCCCCAACAGGGACCCAGAGCTCCTACAATGAGCAGTTCTTC. Translated: CASSPTGTQSSYNEQFF.

The CDR3 protein is CASSPMPGASGSSGGIYEQYF. CDR3 nucleotides: TGTGCCAGCAGCCCTATGCCAGGGGCTAGCGGGAGCTCAGGCGGTATCTACGAGCAGTACTTC. The gene calls are TRBV7-6 and TRBJ2-7; 10 positions agree with TRBD2. Germline V gene data show CDR1 as SGHVS and CDR2 as FNYEAQ. With 5 bases clipped from V and 3 bases from J, the junction kept 25 bases outside the gene matches. This CDR3 contains 21 residues.

This clonotype was recorded many times. This rearrangement joins TRBV18 to TRBJ1-1, with 7 bases matching TRBD1. This CDR3 has 14 residues. Germline CDR1 is KGHSH and CDR2 is LQKENI. V was pared by 3 bases and J by 4 bases, with 5 bases of the junction left unmatched. The CDR3 DNA follows: TGTGCCAGCTCACCGGCAGGGGGGACCACTGAAGCTTTCTTT. As protein: CASSPAGGTTEAFF. Full variable domain (outside the CDR3, taken from reference TRBV18 and TRBJ1-1): NAGVMQNPRHLVRRRGQEARLRCSPMKGHSHVYWYRQLPEEGLKFMVYLQKENIIDESGMPKERFSAEFPKEGPSILRIQQVVRGDSAAYFCASSPAGGTTEAFFGQGTRLTVV.

This clonotype has ten or more counts. V usage is TRBV29-1 and J usage is TRBJ2-5; TRBD1 matches at 9 bases. CDR3 length equals 12 residues. Per germline, CDR1 SQVTM and CDR2 ANQGSEA. After removal of 6 bases from V and 5 bases from J, the junction contained 4 bases not matched to a gene. DNA of the CDR3: TGCAGCGTCACAGGGGGCGGGGAGACCCAGTACTTC. The encoded protein is CSVTGGGETQYF.

This clonotype was observed many times. The genes are TRBV29-1 and TRBJ2-1; D is undetermined. V shed 8 bases and J shed 3 bases, with 20 bases lying between them. The CDR3 totals 15 residues. In germline, CDR1 is SQVTM, CDR2 ANQGSEA. The CDR3 region is CSRPGSSLRYNEQFF. DNA of the CDR3: TGCAGCCGCCCTGGCAGTTCCCTACGCTACAATGAGCAGTTCTTC.

This clonotype has ten or more counts. The chain carries TRBV7-2 and TRBJ2-7; tentatively, D is TRBD1 (6 bases). Germline CDR1 SGHTA, CDR2 FQGNSA. CDR3 size: 16 residues. The V end was cut by 2 bases, the J end by 0 bases, with 14 bases between. In nucleotides, the CDR3 is TGTGCCAGCAGCTTATCGACAGGTATACTCTCCTACGAGCAGTACTTC. Amino acid sequence: CASSLSTGILSYEQYF. Combining the CDR3 with reference TRBV7-2 and TRBJ2-7 gives the whole variable domain GAGVSQSPSNKVTEKGKDVELRCDPISGHTALYWYRQSLGQGLEFLIYFQGNSAPDKSGLPSDRFSAERTGGSVSTLTIQRTQQEDSAVYLCASSLSTGILSYEQYFGPGTRLTVT.

This clonotype has just a few counts. The V and J genes are TRBV18 and TRBJ1-1; D perhaps matches TRBD1 (6 bases). Deletions cut 3 bases from V and 3 bases from J, with 20 bases between. The germline V gene encodes CDR1 KGHSH and CDR2 LQKENI. This CDR3 is built from 17 residues. DNA for the CDR3: TGTGCCAGCTCACCGTTTGGGACATTAGCTCGGTACACTGAAGCTTTCTTT. Encoded protein: CASSPFGTLARYTEAFF.

This clonotype has a count of ten or more. This rearrangement joins TRBV15 to TRBJ1-5; D remains ambiguous. CDR1 and CDR2 (germline): LNHNV, YYDKDF (reference sequence). The CDR3 has 13 residues. The V and J ends lost 8 bases and 7 bases respectively, with 15 bases between them. The CDR3 DNA sequence: TGTGCCACCTCGGAAGCGGTCGGCCAGCCCCAGCATTTT. This codes for CATSEAVGQPQHF.

This clonotype was recorded at least ten times. J is TRBJ2-1 and V is TRBV29-1; maybe TRBD2 (5 bases). This CDR3 has 15 amino acids. CDR1 SQVTM and CDR2 ANQGSEA come from the germline V gene. V gave up 6 bases and J gave up 0 bases, with 15 bases separating them. The CDR3 sequence is CSVVLRALSYNEQFF. CDR3 coding DNA: TGCAGCGTAGTCTTGAGGGCCCTCTCCTACAATGAGCAGTTCTTC.

The V gene is TRBV12-3 or TRBV12-4, the J gene TRBJ2-5; 13 nucleotides match TRBD2. The CDR3 has 14 residues. The V segment lost 7 bases and the J segment 5 bases; nucleotides outside the gene matches: 4. For the CDR3, the DNA is TGTGCCAGCACCCAACTAGCGGGAGGGGAGACCCAGTACTTC. As protein: CASTQLAGGETQYF.

This clonotype was counted ten times or more. The CDR3 DNA reads TGTGCCAGCAGTTTAGTCCCCTTCACAGATACGCAGTATTTT. Its protein is CASSLVPFTDTQYF. The chain uses TRBV12-3 or TRBV12-4 and TRBJ2-3, with D unresolved. The CDR3 runs to 14 residues. Trimming shortened V by 1 base and J by 2 bases, and 7 bases separated the two germline ends.

The table lists this clonotype with many counts. The J gene is TRBJ2-2, the V gene TRBV19, with 10 nucleotides matching TRBD1. Germline values: CDR1 LNHDA, CDR2 SQIVND (reference sequence). The junction had 4 bases not matched to a gene; V was cut back by 7 bases and J by 2 bases. CDR3 length equals 15 residues. CDR3 protein: CASKETGGNTGELFF. The CDR3 DNA is TGTGCCAGTAAGGAGACAGGGGGCAACACCGGGGAGCTGTTTTTT.